The next 27 T cell receptor beta chains were all read from a single sample in a study of response to subunit inactivated influenza vaccine. TCRdb reanalysed the RT-PCR reads using MiXCR and keeps one entry per CDR3 protein. The repertoire has about 610,000 distinct CDR3 sequences, 14% of them found once; the top ten carry approximately 10%. The source was PBMCs from blood, collected 11 to 12 days after vaccination. Receptor source: a man aged 45-65 years who received an inactivated influenza vaccine.

This chain's CDR3 is CSARPGLPYEQYF. In nucleotides, the CDR3 is TGCAGTGCTAGACCCGGACTGCCCTACGAGCAGTACTTC. The V gene is TRBV20-1, the J gene TRBJ2-7; TRBD2 is a possible D gene (5 bases). Germline V gene lookup returns CDR1 DFQATT and CDR2 SNEGSKA (reference sequence). The CDR3 covers 13 residues. Trimming shortened V by 2 bases and J by 2 bases, and 10 bases separated the two germline ends.

This clonotype was observed at least ten times. This sequence joins TRBV6-2 or TRBV6-3 and TRBJ2-3; D gene uncertain. The CDR3 is made up of 13 amino acids. Trimming took 0 bases from V and 6 from J, leaving 7 bases between them. Germline loops: CDR1 MNHEY, CDR2 SVGEGT. The CDR3 protein is CASSYSGQDTQYF. The CDR3 DNA is TGTGCCAGCAGTTACTCCGGGCAGGATACGCAGTATTTT.

The chain combines TRBV30 with TRBJ1-5, with no clear D. In germline, CDR1 is GTSNPN, CDR2 SVGIG (reference sequence). The CDR3 spans 15 residues. Deletions cut 1 base from V and 2 bases from J, with 12 bases between. This chain's CDR3 is CAWSADVGGNQPQHF. CDR3 DNA sequence: TGTGCCTGGAGTGCGGACGTGGGAGGCAATCAGCCCCAGCATTTT.

This clonotype was counted a few times. The chain carries TRBV20-1 and TRBJ2-7; possibly TRBD1 for D (6 bases). Trimming left V 3 bases short and J 2 bases short, with 8 bases between. CDR1 and CDR2 (germline): DFQATT, SNEGSKA (reference sequence). There are 12 residues in the CDR3. Here the CDR3 reads CSASNRAYEQYF. The CDR3 DNA sequence: TGCAGTGCTAGTAACAGGGCCTACGAGCAGTACTTC.

This clonotype was found a few times. The chain has TRBV4-3 and TRBJ2-7, with 9 bases identical to TRBD1. The J segment lost 5 bases and the V segment lost 4 bases, leaving 9 bases of the junction unmatched. CDR3 size: 15 residues. Germline V gives CDR1 LGHNA, CDR2 YSLEER. The CDR3 DNA follows: TGCGCCAGCAGCCCTCAAACCGGACAGGGGAACGAGCAGTACTTC. This codes for CASSPQTGQGNEQYF.

The count of this clonotype is one. V is TRBV4-2 and J is TRBJ2-1, with 8 nucleotides matching TRBD1. V shed 4 bases and J 3 bases; nucleotides not matched to a gene: 5. CDR1 is LGHNA and CDR2 is YNFKEQ in the germline V gene. CDR3 size: 15 residues. CDR3 DNA: TGTGCCAGCAGCCTTTCGACAGGGGACTACAATGAGCAGTTCTTC. Translation: CASSLSTGDYNEQFF.

This clonotype has more than one count but fewer than ten. V gene TRBV7-2 combines with J gene TRBJ2-3; 11 nucleotides agree with TRBD2. Trimming cost V 5 bases and J 2 bases; bases outside gene matches: 6. Germline V gene lookup returns CDR1 SGHTA and CDR2 FQGNSA. This CDR3 has 16 residues. In DNA form, the CDR3 reads TGTGCCAGCAGCCCGTTAGCGGGAGGGTTCACAGATACGCAGTATTTT. It specifies CASSPLAGGFTDTQYF.

V gene TRBV7-2 combines with J gene TRBJ1-3; D unresolved. The CDR3 is 15 residues long. Trimming took 1 base from V and 2 from J, leaving 9 bases between them. Per the germline V gene, CDR1 is SGHTA and CDR2 is FQGNSA. In DNA form, the CDR3 reads TGTGCCAGCAGCTTAGTTCCCGAACCTGGAAACACCATATATTTT. Protein sequence: CASSLVPEPGNTIYF.

This clonotype has just a few counts. The gene calls are TRBV3-1 and TRBJ2-2, with TRBD2 matching 7 bases. The CDR3 is made up of 16 amino acids. Germline CDR1 is LGHDT and CDR2 is YNNKEL (reference sequence). V shed 1 base, J shed 4 bases, and the junction held 6 bases outside the gene matches. The DNA for the CDR3 is TGTGCCAGCAGCCAAGGAGCCGCGGGAGTCACCGGGGAGCTGTTTTTT. Its translation is CASSQGAAGVTGELFF.

This clonotype was detected a few times. The J gene is TRBJ1-6, the V gene TRBV7-9; a weak D match, TRBD1 (5 bases). The V gene's germline CDR1 is SEHNR and CDR2 FQNEAQ (reference sequence). Trimming cost V 4 bases and J 8 bases, with 12 bases left between them. The CDR3 sequence is 14 residues long. CDR3 bases: TGTGCCAGCAGCTCCGGGACGGATTATTCACCCCTCCACTTT. Its translation: CASSSGTDYSPLHF.

This clonotype showed up many times. The chain joins TRBV7-8 to TRBJ1-6, with D hard to call. V lost 5 bases and J lost 5, with 10 bases in between. The V gene's germline CDR1 is SGHVS and CDR2 FQNEAQ. The CDR3 is 14 amino acids. The chain's CDR3 is CASSEQANNSPLHF. DNA of the CDR3: TGTGCCAGCAGCGAGCAAGCCAATAATTCACCCCTCCACTTT.

This clonotype was seen ten or more times. This chain connects TRBV12-3 or TRBV12-4 to TRBJ2-1, with 10 bases identical to TRBD2. This CDR3 has 14 amino acids. Unmatched junction bases numbered 2, after V lost 3 bases and J lost 6 bases. CDR3 sequence: CASSFSSGSNEQFF. The CDR3 DNA reads as TGTGCCAGCAGTTTCTCTAGCGGGAGCAATGAGCAGTTCTTC.

The V call is TRBV19, the J call TRBJ2-1, with D tentatively TRBD1 or TRBD2 (5 bases each). Per germline, CDR1 LNHDA and CDR2 SQIVND (reference sequence). Trimming shortened V by 10 bases and J by 4 bases, and 20 bases separated the two germline ends. The CDR3 runs 15 residues. The CDR3 is CATPGRPSGYNEQFF. The CDR3 DNA reads as TGTGCCACCCCGGGACGCCCTTCAGGGTACAATGAGCAGTTCTTC.

This clonotype was recorded a few times. The CDR3 sequence is CASSDRQSSYEQYF. CDR3 DNA: TGCGCCAGCAGCGATCGACAGAGCTCCTACGAGCAGTACTTC. This chain uses TRBV5-1 with TRBJ2-7; maybe TRBD1 (5 bases). Looked up from germline, CDR1 is SGHRS and CDR2 is YFSETQ. Trimming removed 4 bases at V and 0 bases at J, with 11 bases between. This CDR3 comprises 14 residues.

This clonotype was observed a handful of times. The chain carries TRBV4-1 and TRBJ1-6; perhaps TRBD1 as D (5 bases). CDR1 and CDR2 from the germline V gene are MGHRA and YSYEKL. This CDR3 spans 15 amino acids. V shed 1 base and J shed 10 bases, with 14 bases lying between them. The CDR3 here is CASSQVRDGESPLHF. In nucleotides, the CDR3 is TGCGCCAGCAGCCAAGTCAGGGACGGAGAATCACCCCTCCACTTT.

The chain recombines TRBV12-3 or TRBV12-4 with TRBJ2-2; D possibly corresponds to TRBD2 (6 bases). V was clipped by 4 bases and J by 2 bases, with 8 bases between them. The CDR3 totals 14 residues. In DNA form, the CDR3 reads TGTGCCAGCAGTTGGACTACCAACACCGGGGAGCTGTTTTTT. Translating gives CASSWTTNTGELFF.

The gene calls are TRBV27 and TRBJ2-2; TRBD2 matches 7 bases. Germline CDR1 and CDR2: MNHEY and SMNVEV (reference sequence). There are 14 residues in the CDR3. V gave up 2 bases and J gave up 8 bases; unmatched junction bases: 5. CDR3 DNA: TGTGCCAGCAGTTTAGGATCAGCGGGAGGGGAGCTGTTTTTT. This codes for CASSLGSAGGELFF.

In this sample, this clonotype turned up a few times. The chain is built from TRBV28 and TRBJ2-7; D gene ambiguous. The CDR3 extends over 12 amino acids. Germline V gives CDR1 MDHEN, CDR2 SYDVKM. Trimming took 4 bases from V and 5 from J, leaving 9 bases between them. In nucleotides, the CDR3 is TGTGCCAGCAGTTCCGTATCCCACGAGCAGTACTTC. Residues: CASSSVSHEQYF.

This clonotype occurred many times. This chain connects TRBV2 to TRBJ2-1, with 7 positions matching TRBD1. Germline CDR1 and CDR2: SNHLY and FYNNEI. Trimming at V came to 6 bases and at J to 0 bases, leaving 2 bases not matched to a gene. The CDR3 has 14 amino acids. CDR3 coding DNA: TGTGCCAGCAGACGACAGGGCTCCTACAATGAGCAGTTCTTC. This encodes CASRRQGSYNEQFF. Supplemented by reference TRBV2 and TRBJ2-1, the full variable domain reads EPEVTQTPSHQVTQMGQEVILRCVPISNHLYFYWYRQILGQKVEFLVSFYNNEISEKSEIFDDQFSVERPDGSNFTLKIRSTKLEDSAMYFCASRRQGSYNEQFFGPGTRLTVL.

This clonotype was observed a few times. The rearrangement links TRBV7-2 to TRBJ2-3; 7 nucleotides agree with TRBD1. The CDR3 is 15 amino acids. Losses at the gene ends were 0 bases for V and 6 bases for J; bases not matched to a gene: 6. CDR1 and CDR2 from the germline V gene are SGHTA and FQGNSA. CDR3 amino acids: CASSLAKDRRDTQYF. The CDR3 DNA follows: TGTGCCAGCAGCTTAGCGAAGGACAGGCGCGATACGCAGTATTTT.

This clonotype has just a few counts. V gene TRBV5-1 combines with J gene TRBJ1-1; TRBD1 aligns across 7 bases. CDR1 and CDR2 (germline): SGHRS, YFSETQ. J lost 5 bases, V lost 1 base, and 5 bases had no gene match. The CDR3 runs to 14 residues. The CDR3 DNA reads as TGCGCCAGCAGCTTGACAGGGGTTTTGACTGAAGCTTTCTTT. Translated, it gives CASSLTGVLTEAFF.

This clonotype has a handful of counts. The rearrangement links TRBV7-2 to TRBJ2-7, with 11 positions matching TRBD2. The V gene end was trimmed by 3 bases and the J gene end by 8 bases; junction bases not matched to a gene: 9. This CDR3 comprises 15 residues. CDR1 is SGHTA and CDR2 is FQGNSA in the germline V gene. The CDR3 nucleotides are TGTGCCAGCAGCTTCGCCGGGACTAGCGGAAAGCAGCAGTACTTC. Its translation is CASSFAGTSGKQQYF.

This clonotype was detected only a few times. The chain carries TRBV2 and TRBJ2-5; a possible D gene is TRBD1 (6 bases). Germline V gene lookup returns CDR1 SNHLY and CDR2 FYNNEI. The V and J ends lost 7 bases and 3 bases respectively, with 18 bases between them. This CDR3 contains 15 residues. The CDR3 loop reads CASTLSQGREETQYF. In DNA form, the CDR3 reads TGTGCCAGCACTCTTTCACAGGGTCGAGAAGAGACCCAGTACTTC.

The chain is built from TRBV30 and TRBJ2-1; D remains unclear. Trimming shortened V by 6 bases and J by 9 bases, and 9 bases separated the two germline ends. This CDR3 region has 10 residues. Germline V gives CDR1 GTSNPN, CDR2 SVGIG (reference sequence). The CDR3 coding sequence is TGTGCCTGTAAAAGAGCTGAGCAGTTCTTC. This encodes CACKRAEQFF.

The chain couples TRBV7-2 to TRBJ2-7, with 12 positions matching TRBD2. The CDR3 spans 15 residues. The germline V gene encodes CDR1 SGHTA and CDR2 FQGNSA. V lost 5 bases, J lost 3 bases, and 5 bases stayed unmatched. The CDR3 spells CASSPTSGGIYEQYF. The CDR3 coding sequence is TGTGCCAGCAGCCCCACTAGCGGGGGGATCTACGAGCAGTACTTC.

The V call is TRBV29-1, the J call TRBJ2-7; D uncertain. Germline assignment: CDR1 SQVTM and CDR2 ANQGSEA. Trimming removed 7 bases at V and 5 bases at J, with 12 bases between. CDR3 size: 11 residues. CDR3 in DNA: TGCAGCGCCCTGGGCTGGGACGAGCAGTACTTC. It encodes CSALGWDEQYF.

This clonotype was detected many times. The chain uses TRBV5-1 and TRBJ1-2; 8 bases align to TRBD1. The CDR3 loop spans 14 amino acids. Germline V gene data show CDR1 as SGHRS and CDR2 as YFSETQ. With 3 bases clipped from V and 0 bases from J, the junction kept 1 base outside the gene matches. The CDR3 reads CASSWGQANYGYTF. The CDR3 nucleotides read TGCGCCAGCAGCTGGGGACAGGCTAACTATGGCTACACCTTC.